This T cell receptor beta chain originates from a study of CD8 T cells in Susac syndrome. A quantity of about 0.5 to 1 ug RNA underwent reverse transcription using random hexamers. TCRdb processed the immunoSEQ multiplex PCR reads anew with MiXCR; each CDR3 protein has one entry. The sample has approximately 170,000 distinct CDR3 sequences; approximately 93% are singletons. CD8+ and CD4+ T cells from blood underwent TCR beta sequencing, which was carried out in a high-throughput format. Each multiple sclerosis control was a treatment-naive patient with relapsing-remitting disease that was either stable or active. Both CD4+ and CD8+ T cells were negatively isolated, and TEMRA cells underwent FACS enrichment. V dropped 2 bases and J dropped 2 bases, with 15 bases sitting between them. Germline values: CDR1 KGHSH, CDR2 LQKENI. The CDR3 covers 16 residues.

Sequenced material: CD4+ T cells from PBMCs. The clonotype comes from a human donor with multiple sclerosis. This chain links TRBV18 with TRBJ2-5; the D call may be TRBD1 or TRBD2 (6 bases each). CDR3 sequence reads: CASSPAGTTLQETQYF. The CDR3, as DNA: TGTGCCAGCTCACCAGCGGGGACAACACTACAAGAGACCCAGTACTTC. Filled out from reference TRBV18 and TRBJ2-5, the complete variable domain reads NAGVMQNPRHLVRRRGQEARLRCSPMKGHSHVYWYRQLPEEGLKFMVYLQKENIIDESGMPKERFSAEFPKEGPSILRIQQVVRGDSAAYFCASSPAGTTLQETQYFGPGTRLLVL.